This T cell receptor beta chain was sequenced in a study of cytomegalovirus exposure and HLA in healthy donors. Whole-study context: Earlier results showed 117 million unique TCR beta sequences derived from about 179 million T cells.

PCR used 60 Vbeta primers and 13 Jbeta primers. The repertoire was sequenced with immunoSEQ multiplex PCR; TCRdb's copy has only in-frame clones and lacks some. The sample contains some 160,000 clones, roughly 80% of which appear only once. Looked up from germline, CDR1 is LNHDA and CDR2 is SQIVND (reference sequence). The V and J ends lost 10 bases and 5 bases respectively, with 14 bases between them. CDR3 size: 13 residues. This chain connects TRBV19 to TRBJ2-2; D is perhaps TRBD1 (7 bases). The source is a male donor in good health and CMV-seropositive. Sequencing used PBMCs. The DNA for the CDR3 is TGTGCCACTCCAGGGGGGAGAACCGGGGAGCTGTTTTTT. It codes for CATPGGRTGELFF.